This passage covers 2 T cell receptor beta chains from one sample sequenced in a study of T cells in localized non-small cell lung cancer. TCRdb's table, derived via immunoSEQ multiplex PCR, lists solely in-frame clones and lacks some. The data contain 35,000 or so clones, under 90% of them singletons. Sequencing was performed on peripheral blood, taken before any cancer treatment. The source of these receptors is a man between 40 and 70 years old with stage I lung adenocarcinoma.

This chain connects TRBV2 to TRBJ1-2, with 8 positions matching TRBD1. The V and J ends lost 11 bases and 6 bases, in that order; junction bases with no gene match: 8. Looked up from germline, CDR1 is SNHLY and CDR2 is FYNNEI. CDR3 length equals 12 residues. This chain's CDR3 is CAGDTGGDGYTF. CDR3 coding DNA: TGTGCCGGCGACACAGGGGGGGATGGCTACACCTTC.

This clone appeared a single time. The CDR3 protein is CASSTAMAGGPNIQYF. The CDR3, as DNA: TGTGCCAGTAGTACCGCGATGGCGGGGGGGCCCAACATTCAGTACTTC. The V call is TRBV19, the J call TRBJ2-4; 9 bases are shared with TRBD2. The CDR3 has 16 residues. The junction had 11 bases not matched to a gene; V was cut back by 4 bases and J by 7 bases. CDR1 LNHDA and CDR2 SQIVND come from the germline V gene (reference sequence).